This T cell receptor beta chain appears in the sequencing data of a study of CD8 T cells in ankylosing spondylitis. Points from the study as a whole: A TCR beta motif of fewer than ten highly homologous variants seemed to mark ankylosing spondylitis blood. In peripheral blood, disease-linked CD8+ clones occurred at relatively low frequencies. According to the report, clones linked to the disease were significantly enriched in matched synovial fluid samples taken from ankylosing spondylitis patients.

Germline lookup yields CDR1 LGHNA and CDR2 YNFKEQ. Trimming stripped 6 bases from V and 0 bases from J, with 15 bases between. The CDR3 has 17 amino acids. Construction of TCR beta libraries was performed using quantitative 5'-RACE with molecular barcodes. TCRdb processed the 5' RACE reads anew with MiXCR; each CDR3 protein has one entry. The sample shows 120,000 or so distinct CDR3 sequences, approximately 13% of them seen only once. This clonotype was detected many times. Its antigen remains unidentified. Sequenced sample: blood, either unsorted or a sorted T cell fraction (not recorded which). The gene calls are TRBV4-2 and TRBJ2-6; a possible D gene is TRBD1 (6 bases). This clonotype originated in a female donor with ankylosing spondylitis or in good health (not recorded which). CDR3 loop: CASREVGGSSGANVLTF. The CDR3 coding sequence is TGTGCCAGCAGAGAAGTAGGGGGTAGCTCTGGGGCCAACGTCCTGACTTTC.